These T cell receptor beta chains were read from a single sample in a study of PD-1 blockade in classical Hodgkin lymphoma. TCRdb keeps only in-frame clones here, not all; method: immunoSEQ multiplex PCR. The sample shows over 60,000 clones, approximately 93% of them seen only once. Sequencing input: peripheral blood mononuclear cells (PBMCs). These receptors all come from a human donor with classical Hodgkin lymphoma. Each CDR3 is given with its conserved first and last residue. A D gene is named only where the DNA matches it firmly. A clone size is listed for some rows: how often the clone was seen (once, few, many), or a class if it is expanded.

-,-,TRBV28,TRBJ1-2,TGTGCCAGCAGCAGTTCAGGGGTTGGGACCCCGGGCTATGGCTACACCTTC,CASSSSGVGTPGYGYTF
-,-,TRBV6-1,TRBJ1-1,TGTGCCAGCAGTGAAGGGGGGGGGCGCACTGAAGCTTTCTTT,CASSEGGGRTEAFF
-,TRBD1,TRBV30,TRBJ2-2,TGTGCCTGGAGTGCATCCGTTAAACGGACAGGGATTGGGTACACCGGGGAGCTGTTTTTT,CAWSASVKRTGIGYTGELFF
-,-,TRBV7-2,TRBJ1-4,TGTGCCAGCAGCTTAGTGGGCTCCTATAATGAAAAACTGTTTTTT,CASSLVGSYNEKLFF
-,-,TRBV18,TRBJ1-5,TGTGCCAGCTCACCCGACAGGAATCAGCCCCAGCATTTT,CASSPDRNQPQHF
-,-,TRBV5-6,TRBJ2-1,TGTGCCAGCAGCTTTGCAGGGGTCGACAATGAGCAGTTCTTC,CASSFAGVDNEQFF
-,-,TRBV5-1,TRBJ2-1,TGCGCCAGCAGCTGGACGGAGAGCTCCTACAATGAGCAGTTCTTC,CASSWTESSYNEQFF
-,-,TRBV1,TRBJ2-3,TGCACCACGAAATCGGGGGGCGGTTCAGATACGCAGTATTTT,CTTKSGGGSDTQYF
-,-,TRBV28,TRBJ2-1,TGTGCCAGCAGAAGAGACGACAATGAGCAGTTCTTC,CASRRDDNEQFF
-,-,TRBV2,TRBJ1-2,TGTGCCAGCAGTGAATATTCGGACAGCGAAAATGGCTACACCTTC,CASSEYSDSENGYTF
-,TRBD1,TRBV2,TRBJ1-4,TGTGCCAGCAGTGACCGGAGGGGGCAGAGGGAAAAACTGTTTTTT,CASSDRRGQREKLFF
-,-,TRBV7-2,TRBJ1-2,TGTGCCAGCAGCTTTATGGACCGACCTTCTAACTATGGCTACACCTTC,CASSFMDRPSNYGYTF
-,TRBD1,TRBV23-1,TRBJ2-7,TGCGCCAGCAGTCAACCCCTCGGGACAGGGATTTCCTACGAGCAGTACTTC,CASSQPLGTGISYEQYF
-,-,TRBV21-1,TRBJ1-2,TGTGCCAGCCGACTTGTGAGACAGGGCATTGGTGGCTACACCTTC,CASRLVRQGIGGYTF
-,TRBD1,TRBV30,TRBJ2-1,TGTGCCCTCCGGGGAGGACAGGGAGCCTCCTACAATGAGCAGTTCTTC,CALRGGQGASYNEQFF
-,TRBD1,TRBV6-5,TRBJ1-4,TGTGCCAGCAGTTATCAGGGACAGGGAGGGGAAAAACTGTTTTTT,CASSYQGQGGEKLFF
-,TRBD1,TRBV6-5,TRBJ2-7,TGTGCCAGCAGTGACTGGACAGGGGGCAGGTACGAGCAGTACTTC,CASSDWTGGRYEQYF
-,TRBD2,TRBV19,TRBJ2-7,TGTGCCAGTACCGGGACTAGCGGGAGGACGGGCGAGCAGTACTTC,CASTGTSGRTGEQYF
-,-,TRBV28,TRBJ1-5,TGTGCCAGCTTGGCCGGGAGGAGAGGGGGAAATCAGCCCCAGCATTTT,CASLAGRRGGNQPQHF
-,-,TRBV23-1,TRBJ1-2,TGCGCCAGCAGTCGCGAGACGGAGGGCTATGGCTACACCTTC,CASSRETEGYGYTF
-,-,TRBV13,TRBJ1-6,TGTGCCAGCAGCTTAAGCAGGCAGGATTCACCCCTCCACTTT,CASSLSRQDSPLHF
-,-,TRBV11-2,TRBJ2-2,TGTGCCAGCAGCTTAGGGTGGGGGGAGCTGTTTTTT,CASSLGWGELFF
few,TRBD1,TRBV27,TRBJ1-2,TGTGCCAGCAGTTCCTCGCGAACAGGGGTCGCCTATGGCTACACCTTC,CASSSSRTGVAYGYTF
-,-,TRBV5-5,TRBJ1-5,TGTGCCAGCAGCTCCCAAGACAACCGCAATCAGCCCCAGCATTTT,CASSSQDNRNQPQHF
-,TRBD1,TRBV7-2,TRBJ2-5,TGTGCCAGCAGCTCACAGGGGGCCCCGAGCCAGACCCAGTACTTC,CASSSQGAPSQTQYF
few,TRBD1,TRBV6-6,TRBJ1-1,TGTGCCAGCAGTCCCCAGACAGGGGAATACACTGAAGCTTTCTTT,CASSPQTGEYTEAFF
-,TRBD2,TRBV13,TRBJ2-7,TGTGCCAGCAGCTTAGCGGGGGGGCGTTCCCACGAGCAGTACTTC,CASSLAGGRSHEQYF
-,-,TRBV7-9,TRBJ1-2,TGTGCCAGCAGCTGGAGGGGGGGCGCGGAGGTCCCTTATGGCTACACCTTC,CASSWRGGAEVPYGYTF
-,TRBD2,TRBV7-2,TRBJ2-3,TGTGCCAGCAGAGCCAAAGGACTAGCGGGAAACACAGATACGCAGTATTTT,CASRAKGLAGNTDTQYF
-,TRBD1,TRBV18,TRBJ1-5,TGTGCCAGCTCACCGGGACAGAGCAATCAGCCCCAGCATTTT,CASSPGQSNQPQHF
-,-,TRBV19,TRBJ1-4,TGTGCCAGTAGCTCACAGGACCTGGGGGAAAAACTGTTTTTT,CASSSQDLGEKLFF
-,-,TRBV12-5,TRBJ2-7,TGTGCTAGTGGTTCCGGGGGCTCGGGAGAGCAGTACTTC,CASGSGGSGEQYF
-,-,TRBV4-3,TRBJ1-1,TGCGCCAGCAGCCAAGATCTAGGGCAGGGGAGAACTGAAGCTTTCTTT,CASSQDLGQGRTEAFF
-,TRBD1,TRBV4-1,TRBJ2-6,TGCGCCAGCAGCCAAATGACAGGGATAAAGTCTGGGGCCAACGTCCTGACTTTC,CASSQMTGIKSGANVLTF
-,-,TRBV19,TRBJ2-3,TGTGCCAGTAGTCTGGGGAAGAGCACAGATACGCAGTATTTT,CASSLGKSTDTQYF
-,-,TRBV7-2,TRBJ2-1,TGTGCCAGCAGCTTGCGGGCCCCGGGGACCATGAACGAGCAGTTCTTC,CASSLRAPGTMNEQFF
-,-,TRBV5-8,TRBJ1-2,TGTGCCAGCAGCGGCAGGCCGCTTGGATATGGCTACACCTTC,CASSGRPLGYGYTF
-,-,TRBV7-9,TRBJ1-1,TGTGCCAGCAGCTTTAGTATGAACACTGAAGCTTTCTTT,CASSFSMNTEAFF
-,-,TRBV15,TRBJ2-5,TGTGCCACCAGCAGAGAAATGGTGGGGGCAGAGACCCAGTACTTC,CATSREMVGAETQYF
-,TRBD2,TRBV7-9,TRBJ2-1,TGTGCCAGCGCTGACCGGGGGGCCTACAATGAGCAGTTCTTC,CASADRGAYNEQFF
-,-,TRBV4-2,TRBJ2-3,TGTGCCAGCAGCCAAGTTTGGGACAGCACAGATACGCAGTATTTT,CASSQVWDSTDTQYF
-,TRBD1,TRBV5-1,TRBJ2-7,TGCGCCAGCAGCTCCGGGACAGATATCTACGAGCAGTACTTC,CASSSGTDIYEQYF
-,TRBD1,TRBV9,TRBJ2-1,TGTGCCAGCAGCGTAGGGGGACAGAGGCTGTCGAATGAGCAGTTCTTC,CASSVGGQRLSNEQFF
-,-,TRBV7-2,TRBJ2-1,TGTGCCAGCAGCAGCGGACTCCAACCTTGGGGGCAGTTCTTC,CASSSGLQPWGQFF
-,-,TRBV6-6,TRBJ2-3,TGTGCCAGCAGTAAAGGACGGACACAGACAGAGGGTACGCAGTATTTT,CASSKGRTQTEGTQYF
-,-,TRBV5-5,TRBJ1-2,TGTGCCAGCACCCTTGGAGGAGTACCCTATGGCTACACCTTC,CASTLGGVPYGYTF